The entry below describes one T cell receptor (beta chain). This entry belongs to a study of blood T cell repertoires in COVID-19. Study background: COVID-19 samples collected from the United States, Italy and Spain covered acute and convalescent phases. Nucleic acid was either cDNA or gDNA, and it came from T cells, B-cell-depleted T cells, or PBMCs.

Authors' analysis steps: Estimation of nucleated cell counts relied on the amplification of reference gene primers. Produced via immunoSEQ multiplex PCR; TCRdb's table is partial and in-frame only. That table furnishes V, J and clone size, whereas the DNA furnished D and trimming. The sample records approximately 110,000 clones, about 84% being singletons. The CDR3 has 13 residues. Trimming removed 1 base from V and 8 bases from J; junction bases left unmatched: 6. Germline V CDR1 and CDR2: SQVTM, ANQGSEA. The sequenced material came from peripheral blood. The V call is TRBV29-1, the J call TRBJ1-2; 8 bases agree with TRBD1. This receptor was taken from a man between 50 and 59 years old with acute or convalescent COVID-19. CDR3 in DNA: TGCAGCGTTGAAGGCCAGGGGGCGATCGGCTACACCTTC. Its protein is CSVEGQGAIGYTF.